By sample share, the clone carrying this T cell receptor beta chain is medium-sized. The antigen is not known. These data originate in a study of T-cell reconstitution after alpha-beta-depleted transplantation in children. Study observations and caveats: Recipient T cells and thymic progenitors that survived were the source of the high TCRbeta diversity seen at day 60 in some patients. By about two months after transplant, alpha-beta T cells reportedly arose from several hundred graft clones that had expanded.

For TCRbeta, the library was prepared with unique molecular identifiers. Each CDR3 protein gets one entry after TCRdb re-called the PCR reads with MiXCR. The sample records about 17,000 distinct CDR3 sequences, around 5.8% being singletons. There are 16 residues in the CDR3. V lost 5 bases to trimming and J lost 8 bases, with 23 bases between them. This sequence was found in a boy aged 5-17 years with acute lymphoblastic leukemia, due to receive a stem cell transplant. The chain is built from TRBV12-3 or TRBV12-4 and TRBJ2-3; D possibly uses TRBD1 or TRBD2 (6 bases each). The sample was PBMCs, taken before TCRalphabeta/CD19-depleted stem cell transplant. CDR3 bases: TGTGCCAGCAGTCCTAGAGCCTCCGGGGGCCGTTTTACGCAGTATTTT. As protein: CASSPRASGGRFTQYF.